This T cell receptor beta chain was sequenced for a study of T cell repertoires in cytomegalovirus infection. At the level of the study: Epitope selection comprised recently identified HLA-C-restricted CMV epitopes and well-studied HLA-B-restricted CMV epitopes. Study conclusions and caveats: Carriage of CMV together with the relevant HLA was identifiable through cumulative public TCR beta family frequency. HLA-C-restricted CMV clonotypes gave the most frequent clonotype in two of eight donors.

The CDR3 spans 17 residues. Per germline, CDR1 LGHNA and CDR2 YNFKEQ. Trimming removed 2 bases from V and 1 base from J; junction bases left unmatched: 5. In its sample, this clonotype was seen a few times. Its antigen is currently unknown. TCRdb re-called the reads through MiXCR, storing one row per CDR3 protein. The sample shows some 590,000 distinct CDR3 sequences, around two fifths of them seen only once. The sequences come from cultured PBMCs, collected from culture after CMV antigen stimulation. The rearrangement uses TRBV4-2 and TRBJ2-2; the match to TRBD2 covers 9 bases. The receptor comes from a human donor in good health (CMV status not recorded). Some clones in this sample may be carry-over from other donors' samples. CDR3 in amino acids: CASSQKDSGGNTGELFF. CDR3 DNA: TGTGCCAGCAGCCAAAAGGATAGCGGGGGGAACACCGGGGAGCTGTTTTTT.